These 15 T cell receptor beta chains were sequenced from one sample in a study of beta chain features in type 1 diabetes (dated by TCRdb to about 2018). Libraries were built with the immunoSEQ multiplex PCR assay. The entire amount of isolated RNA was reverse transcribed using the High Capacity cDNA Reverse Transcription Kit, so the sequenced TCRB transcripts were expressed ones. Entries here come from immuneACCESS through TCRdb and include only in-frame sequences with V and J called. Some clones fail to appear in such tables; in the studies checked, an unresolved V gene covers under half of the shortfall, and the cause of the remainder is unknown. Within this sample are 60,000 or so clones, with about three fifths of them counted one time only. The biggest ten clones account for 2.2% of the sample. The sequenced material came from Tregs from blood. The meaning of the sample's cell subset or site label: regulatory CD4+ T cells. The receptors here all came from a woman aged 18-29 years in good health.

V usage is TRBV6-6 and J usage is TRBJ2-3, with 10 bases matching TRBD2. The length of the CDR3 is 16 residues. V dropped 6 bases and J dropped 2; count of bases not matched to a gene: 8. CDR1 MNHNY and CDR2 SVGAGI come from the germline V gene (reference sequence). The CDR3 is CASRPRTSGTTDTQYF. For the CDR3, the DNA is TGTGCCAGCAGACCAAGGACTAGCGGTACCACAGATACGCAGTATTTT.

This rearrangement joins TRBV11-3 to TRBJ2-2; 8 positions agree with TRBD1. This CDR3 contains 15 residues. The V gene's germline CDR1 is SGHNT and CDR2 YENEEA. V gave up 3 bases and J gave up 1 base; unmatched junction bases: 1. The CDR3, as DNA: TGTGCCAGCAGCTTGGGGACAGGGAACACCGGGGAGCTGTTTTTT. Translating it yields CASSLGTGNTGELFF.

This clone was detected only a few times. CDR3 bases: TGTGCCAGCTACCGGACAGGGGTTTACGAGCAGTACTTC. Its translation is CASYRTGVYEQYF. The V gene is TRBV6-6, the J gene TRBJ2-7; TRBD1 matches 9 bases. The CDR3 covers 13 residues. Germline-derived CDR1 and CDR2 are MNHNY and SVGAGI (reference sequence). Trimming took 8 bases from V and 4 from J; bases not matched to a gene: 6.

This clone was observed a single time. Other DNA variants within this sample encode the same CDR3. V is TRBV27 and J is TRBJ1-5, with no clear D. CDR3 length equals 14 residues. V lost 3 bases and J 4 bases, leaving 10 bases between the germline ends. From germline, CDR1 is MNHEY and CDR2 SMNVEV (reference sequence). The CDR3 nucleotides are TGTGCCAGCAGTTTGTCGCGGGGAAATCAGCCCCAGCATTTT. Protein: CASSLSRGNQPQHF.

This rearrangement joins TRBV6-6 to TRBJ2-5, with a weak D call TRBD2 (6 bases). The CDR3 totals 14 residues. Between the trimmed V and J ends, which lost 0 bases and 5 bases, there was a span of 10 bases. Germline CDR1 and CDR2: MNHNY and SVGAGI (reference sequence). CDR3 coding DNA: TGTGCCAGCAGTTACTCGAGTGGGAGGGAGACCCAGTACTTC. Translating it yields CASSYSSGRETQYF.

The rearrangement joins TRBV6-1 to TRBJ1-2; TRBD1 is a possible D gene (5 bases). CDR1 is MNHNS and CDR2 is SASEGT in the germline V gene. Trimming removed 7 bases from V and 0 bases from J, with 9 bases in between. The CDR3 extends over 13 amino acids. The CDR3: CASIATANYGYTF. DNA of the CDR3: TGTGCCAGCATCGCGACAGCTAACTATGGCTACACCTTC.

This clone was seen more than once but under ten times. V is TRBV7-9 and J is TRBJ2-3; tentatively, D is TRBD2 (6 bases). The CDR3 is made up of 16 amino acids. The germline V gene encodes CDR1 SEHNR and CDR2 FQNEAQ (reference sequence). V lost 5 bases to trimming and J lost 11 bases, with 26 bases between them. CDR3 region: CASSPEGSGARSKQYF. The CDR3 DNA reads TGTGCCAGCAGCCCGGAGGGTAGCGGAGCCCGCAGTAAGCAGTATTTT. The complete variable domain, with remaining parts taken from reference TRBV7-9 and TRBJ2-3, reads DTGVSQNPRHKITKRGQNVTFRCDPISEHNRLYWYRQTLGQGPEFLTYFQNEAQLEKSRLLSDRFSAERPKGSFSTLEIQRTEQGDSAMYLCASSPEGSGARSKQYFGPGTRLTVL.

The chain is built from TRBV6-1 and TRBJ2-1; D perhaps matches TRBD2 (6 bases). This CDR3 comprises 18 residues. The germline gives CDR1 MNHNS, CDR2 SASEGT. The V end lost 2 bases, the J end lost 0 bases, and 17 bases lay between the germline ends. The CDR3 is CASSERKAGPSSYNEQFF. For the CDR3, the DNA is TGTGCCAGCAGTGAAAGGAAGGCGGGGCCGAGCTCCTACAATGAGCAGTTCTTC.

The chain carries TRBV5-1 and TRBJ2-3; D call uncertain. Deletions cut 1 base from V and 5 bases from J, with 5 bases between. The germline V gene has CDR1 SGHRS and CDR2 YFSETQ. This CDR3 spans 12 amino acids. The CDR3 DNA follows: TGCGCCAGCAGCTTGAACGGAGATACGCAGTATTTT. Translated, it gives CASSLNGDTQYF.

The chain has TRBV13 and TRBJ1-3; 7 bases map to TRBD1. CDR3 length: 15 residues. The V and J ends lost 3 bases and 4 bases, in that order; junction bases with no gene match: 6. Germline V lookup: CDR1 PRHDT, CDR2 FYEKMQ (reference sequence). The CDR3 nucleotides read TGTGCCAGCAGCTTGGGAAGGGGGCACGGAAACACCATATATTTT. Encoded protein: CASSLGRGHGNTIYF.

In this sample, this clone turned up once. The chain links TRBV12-5 to TRBJ2-3; TRBD1 matches at 8 bases. The CDR3 contains 18 residues. J gave up 5 bases and V 0 bases, and 13 bases lay outside the gene matches. Germline V gene lookup returns CDR1 LGHNT and CDR2 FRNRAP. The CDR3 DNA reads TGTGCTAGTGGTTTGGTACGAGTGGTGACAGGGGCAGGAGATACGCAGTATTTT. This sequence encodes CASGLVRVVTGAGDTQYF.

The chain joins TRBV5-4 to TRBJ2-1; 13 positions agree with TRBD2. V lost 4 bases to trimming and J lost 4 bases; unmatched junction nucleotides: 5. Germline V gene sequence: CDR1 SGHNT, CDR2 YYREEE (reference sequence). CDR3 size: 16 residues. CDR3 loop: CASSPGLAGFYNEQFF. The CDR3 DNA reads TGTGCCAGCAGCCCGGGACTAGCGGGGTTTTACAATGAGCAGTTCTTC. Looking up the rest from reference TRBV5-4 and TRBJ2-1 gives the full variable domain: ETGVTQSPTHLIKTRGQQVTLRCSSQSGHNTVSWYQQALGQGPQFIFQYYREEENGRGNFPPRFSGLQFPNYSSELNVNALELDDSALYLCASSPGLAGFYNEQFFGPGTRLTVL.

This clone has only a few counts. This chain uses TRBV11-3 with TRBJ2-1, with 7 bases aligning to TRBD1. V was clipped by 5 bases and J by 13 bases; unmatched bases: 8. The CDR3 is made up of 12 amino acids. The germline gives CDR1 SGHNT, CDR2 YENEEA. CDR3 DNA: TGTGCCAGCAGCCAGGACAGGCGACTTCAGTTCTTC. This sequence encodes CASSQDRRLQFF.

This clone was counted between two and nine times. This chain joins TRBV18 and TRBJ1-3; a possible D gene is TRBD1 (6 bases). V was trimmed by 3 bases and J by 7 bases, leaving 19 bases between them. Germline lookup yields CDR1 KGHSH and CDR2 LQKENI. The CDR3 consists of 16 residues. CDR3 coding DNA: TGTGCCAGCTCACCCCCTTCGGGGGGCTCTGTGAACACCATATATTTT. This codes for CASSPPSGGSVNTIYF.

This clone occurred many times. The chain uses TRBV6-1 and TRBJ2-3, with TRBD1 identical over 10 bases. Germline CDR1 reads MNHNS; CDR2 reads SASEGT. The junction had 1 base not matched to a gene; V was cut back by 7 bases and J by 3 bases. CDR3 length: 13 amino acids. The CDR3 sequence: CASMGQGTDTQYF. The CDR3 region has the DNA TGTGCCAGCATGGGACAGGGGACAGATACGCAGTATTTT.